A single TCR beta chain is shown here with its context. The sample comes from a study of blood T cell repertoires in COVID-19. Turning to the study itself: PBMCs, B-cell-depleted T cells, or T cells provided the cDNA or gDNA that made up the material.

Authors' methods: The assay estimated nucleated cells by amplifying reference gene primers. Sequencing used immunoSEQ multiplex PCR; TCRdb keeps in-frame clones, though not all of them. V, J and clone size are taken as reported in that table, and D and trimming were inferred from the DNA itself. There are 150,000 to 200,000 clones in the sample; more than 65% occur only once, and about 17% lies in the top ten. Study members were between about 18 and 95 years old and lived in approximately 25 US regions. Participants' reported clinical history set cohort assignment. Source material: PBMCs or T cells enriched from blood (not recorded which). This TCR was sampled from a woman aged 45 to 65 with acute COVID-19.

In DNA, the CDR3 is TGTGCCAGCAGCCGACTCCGGGACAGGGGGAACACCGGGGAGCTGTTTTTT. This sequence encodes CASSRLRDRGNTGELFF. The chain is built from TRBV5-8 and TRBJ2-2, with 10 nucleotides matching TRBD1. CDR1 and CDR2 (germline): SGHTS, YDEGEE. The CDR3 extends over 17 amino acids. V shed 4 bases and J 1 base; nucleotides not matched to a gene: 7. Variable domain in full (rest from reference TRBV5-8 and TRBJ2-2): EAGVTQSPTHLIKTRGQQATLRCSPISGHTSVYWYQQALGLGLQFLLWYDEGEERNRGNFPPRFSGRQFPNYSSELNVNALELEDSALYLCASSRLRDRGNTGELFFGEGSRLTVL.